This T cell receptor (beta chain) was sequenced in a study of blood T cell repertoires in COVID-19. The overall study: Nucleic acid was either cDNA or gDNA, and it came from T cells, B-cell-depleted T cells, or PBMCs.

V gave up 4 bases and J gave up 2 bases; unmatched junction bases: 9. The CDR3 loop spans 15 amino acids. Germline CDR1 and CDR2: SGHNT and YYREEE (reference sequence). Seattle patients were enrolled while actively infected and followed longitudinally. This table comes from immunoSEQ multiplex PCR, and its TCRdb copy is limited to in-frame clones, with some not included. This sample has hundreds of thousands of clones, with about 89% found just once. This receptor was obtained from a woman aged 55-70 years with COVID-19, enrolled during active disease. The sequencing input was peripheral blood. This chain connects TRBV5-4 to TRBJ2-7; the match to TRBD1 covers 7 bases. CDR3 bases: TGTGCCAGCAGCCCACGACAGGGAATCGCCTACGAGCAGTACTTC. Its translation is CASSPRQGIAYEQYF.